This T cell receptor (beta chain) was observed in a study of shared T cell receptors in the human thymus. Method: immunoSEQ multiplex PCR; TCRdb's copy keeps in-frame clones and lacks some. The table has over 350,000 clones, 85% to 95% seen once; the top ten hold roughly 0.02%. The CDR3 sequence is 13 residues long. V lost 0 bases, J lost 8 bases, and 10 bases lay in between. Germline V gives CDR1 SGHDN, CDR2 FVKESK. Sequencing used thymocytes. The clonotype comes from a human donor. V is TRBV14 and J is TRBJ1-2, with D hard to call. CDR3 sequence: CASSQDGWGGYTF. The CDR3 bases are TGTGCCAGCAGCCAAGATGGTTGGGGAGGCTACACCTTC.